This entry describes one T cell receptor (beta chain). This specimen comes from a study of low-dose radiotherapy and immunotherapy resistance in tumors. Study-wide context: One day prior to radiation and immunotherapy, intravenous cyclophosphamide at 200 mg/m2 was given, repeated every two weeks.

Time point defined: before trial treatment. Treatment of the donors consisted of nivolumab and ipilimumab (plus aspirin, low-dose cyclophosphamide and low-dose radiotherapy). Covering alpha and beta chains, TRAV- and TRBV-specific primers were used for the first-strand cDNA. A constant-region primer paired with the V-primer adapter amplified TCRs over about 18 PCR cycles. TCRdb independently ran MiXCR on the reads; one entry per CDR3 protein. The repertoire holds under 70,000 distinct CDR3 sequences, with 20% to 25% as singletons. The CDR3 has 11 residues. V lost 8 bases and J 13 bases, leaving 16 bases between the germline ends.

The gene calls are TRBV5-3 and TRBJ2-1, with unresolved D. TRBV5-3 is classed as an ORF, of uncertain function. Sequenced material: PBMCs, taken before treatment. The receptor was derived from a male donor with prostate cancer. The CDR3 spells CASSQRDIQFF. The CDR3 coding sequence is TGTGCCAGCAGTCAAAGGGATATACAGTTCTTC.